Each of the 13 T cell receptor beta chains below was sequenced from the same sample in a study of T cell responses to AZD1222 COVID-19 vaccine. Clones were read by immunoSEQ multiplex PCR, and TCRdb kept only the in-frame ones, dropping some. The sample lists about 130,000 clones; 80% to 95% were seen once. Specimen: peripheral blood, collected 28 days after the second AZD1222 dose. All receptors come from an adult who received the AZD1222 COVID-19 vaccine.

Concerning this clone itself: Germline is not matched at one junction end, which may reflect a read error. The CDR3 here is CASSRSGAYSEQFF. In nucleotides, the CDR3 is TGTGCCAGCAGCCGATCCGGGGCCTACAGTGAGCAGTTCTTC. The chain recombines TRBV14 with TRBJ2-1, with D perhaps being TRBD1 or TRBD2 (5 bases each). The CDR3 length is 14 residues. Germline V gives CDR1 SGHDN, CDR2 FVKESK.

The CDR3 region has the DNA TGTGCCAGCAGCTTAGTCCTCCAAGAGACCCAGTACTTC. Its protein product is CASSLVLQETQYF. J is TRBJ2-5 and V is TRBV7-2; no clear D gene. This CDR3 is 13 amino acids long. Deletions cut 1 base from V and 1 base from J, with 4 bases between. CDR1 is SGHTA and CDR2 is FQGNSA in the germline V gene.

The V and J genes are TRBV19 and TRBJ1-4; D is uncertain. This CDR3 is built from 15 residues. V dropped 7 bases and J dropped 3 bases, with 15 bases sitting between them. The V gene's germline CDR1 is LNHDA and CDR2 SQIVND (reference sequence). Here the CDR3 reads CASTRSRVANEKLFF. The CDR3, as DNA: TGTGCCAGTACGAGGTCGCGCGTGGCTAATGAAAAACTGTTTTTT.

The rearrangement joins TRBV5-1 to TRBJ2-3, with D unclear. The CDR3 contains 13 residues. V gave up 0 bases and J gave up 9 bases, with 11 bases separating them. Per germline, CDR1 SGHRS and CDR2 YFSETQ. Here the CDR3 DNA reads TGCGCCAGCAGCTTGGTGCCCCAAGAGACGCAGTATTTT. Protein: CASSLVPQETQYF.

The chain links TRBV27 to TRBJ2-1; 9 bases are shared with TRBD2. The CDR3 is made up of 14 amino acids. Germline CDR1 reads MNHEY; CDR2 reads SMNVEV (reference sequence). V lost 3 bases to trimming and J lost 5 bases; unmatched junction nucleotides: 2. CDR3 sequence reads: CASSFVAGDNEQFF. In nucleotides, the CDR3 is TGTGCCAGCAGTTTTGTAGCGGGGGACAATGAGCAGTTCTTC.

The chain recombines TRBV30 with TRBJ1-1; D remains ambiguous. CDR1 GTSNPN and CDR2 SVGIG come from the germline V gene (reference sequence). V dropped 3 bases and J dropped 3 bases, with 2 bases sitting between them. The CDR3 is made up of 10 amino acids. This CDR3 reads CAWRHTEAFF. CDR3 coding DNA: TGTGCCTGGAGGCACACTGAAGCTTTCTTT.

This chain uses TRBV15 with TRBJ2-7, with TRBD1 identical over 7 bases. This CDR3 contains 15 residues. Germline V gene data show CDR1 as LNHNV and CDR2 as YYDKDF (reference sequence). V shed 3 bases and J 3 bases; nucleotides not matched to a gene: 8. This chain's CDR3 is CATSSPHRGRYEQYF. Written as DNA, the CDR3 is TGTGCCACCAGCAGTCCTCACAGGGGTCGCTACGAGCAGTACTTC.

Only a few counts were recorded for this clone. The chain uses TRBV4-3 and TRBJ2-5, with 8 bases identical to TRBD2. The junction had 8 bases not matched to a gene; V was cut back by 3 bases and J by 5 bases. This CDR3 has 15 residues. Germline CDR1 and CDR2: LGHNA and YSLEER. The CDR3 bases are TGCGCCAGCAGCCAGCTCAGCGGGGGAGGTGAGACCCAGTACTTC. Amino acids: CASSQLSGGGETQYF.

The chain carries TRBV7-2 and TRBJ1-4; perhaps TRBD1 as D (6 bases). V was cut by 7 bases and J by 4 bases, with 13 bases left in between. CDR3 length: 14 amino acids. Germline lookup yields CDR1 SGHTA and CDR2 FQGNSA. DNA of the CDR3: TGTGCCAGCAACTCGCAGGGGTATAATGAAAAACTGTTTTTT. Encoded protein: CASNSQGYNEKLFF.

The V gene is TRBV19, the J gene TRBJ1-1, with D possibly matching TRBD1 (6 bases). Germline V CDR1 and CDR2: LNHDA, SQIVND (reference sequence). Between the trimmed V and J ends, which lost 2 bases and 2 bases, there was a span of 9 bases. CDR3 size: 14 residues. This CDR3 reads CASSIQGPNTEAFF. In DNA, the CDR3 is TGTGCCAGTAGTATACAGGGGCCAAACACTGAAGCTTTCTTT.

This clone was recorded many times. This chain links TRBV7-6 with TRBJ1-2; 8 nucleotides match TRBD1. CDR1 and CDR2 (germline): SGHVS, FNYEAQ. J was trimmed by 8 bases and V by 6 bases; bases with no gene match: 11. This CDR3 is 14 amino acids long. Written as DNA, the CDR3 is TGTGCCAGCAGTCATTTGGACAGGACAGGGGGCTACACCTTC. Protein sequence: CASSHLDRTGGYTF.

The V and J genes are TRBV5-4 and TRBJ2-1; a possible D gene is TRBD2 (6 bases). In germline, CDR1 is SGHNT, CDR2 YYREEE (reference sequence). Trimming took 6 bases from V and 9 from J, leaving 19 bases between them. CDR3 length equals 14 residues. The DNA for the CDR3 is TGTGCCAGCACCCTCGATGGGGCCGGGGGTGAGCAGTTCTTC. It codes for CASTLDGAGGEQFF. Using reference TRBV5-4 and TRBJ2-1 for the parts outside the CDR3, the full variable domain is ETGVTQSPTHLIKTRGQQVTLRCSSQSGHNTVSWYQQALGQGPQFIFQYYREEENGRGNFPPRFSGLQFPNYSSELNVNALELDDSALYLCASTLDGAGGEQFFGPGTRLTVL.

The genes are TRBV19 and TRBJ2-2; D is possibly TRBD2 (6 bases). Deletions cut 4 bases from V and 5 bases from J, with 14 bases between. The germline V gene has CDR1 LNHDA and CDR2 SQIVND (reference sequence). There are 15 residues in the CDR3. The CDR3, as DNA: TGTGCCAGTAGTAGCGGGGTGATAGGGACCGGGGAGCTGTTTTTT. Its translation is CASSSGVIGTGELFF.